One and the same sample provided the 9 T cell receptor beta chains below, sequenced in a study of a mutant IDH1 vaccine in newly diagnosed glioma. Clones were sequenced by immunoSEQ multiplex PCR, and TCRdb holds only the in-frame ones, with some missing. Of some 120,000 clones listed, around three quarters are singletons. No antigen is known for these receptors. Time point indicated: week 11, during vaccination. The study gave 300 ug of mutant IDH1 20-mer peptide per vaccine dose, with topical imiquimod. This material consisted of PBMCs, taken from a glioma patient whose treatment included an IDH1 peptide vaccine. The origin of the receptors is a middle-aged man with glioma.

The rearrangement joins TRBV30 to TRBJ1-2, with a weak D call TRBD1 (6 bases). Germline CDR1 GTSNPN, CDR2 SVGIG (reference sequence). The CDR3 length is 14 residues. V dropped 4 bases and J dropped 5 bases, with 17 bases sitting between them. The CDR3: CAWNPTRGAYGYTF. CDR3 in DNA: TGTGCCTGGAACCCCACACGGGGGGCGTATGGCTACACCTTC. The entire variable domain, with the rest obtained from reference TRBV30 and TRBJ1-2, is as follows: SQTIHQWPATLVQPVGSPLSLECTVEGTSNPNLYWYRQAAGRGLQLLFYSVGIGQISSEVPQNLSASRPQDRQFILSSKKLLLSDSGFYLCAWNPTRGAYGYTFGSGTRLTVV.

The chain combines TRBV18 with TRBJ1-5; D unclear. Germline V gene data show CDR1 as KGHSH and CDR2 as LQKENI. V lost 2 bases to trimming and J lost 8 bases, with 10 bases between them. The CDR3 has 13 residues. For the CDR3, the DNA is TGTGCCAGCTCACCAAACTTGGCAGAGCCCCAGCATTTT. This translates into CASSPNLAEPQHF.

The chain combines TRBV25-1 with TRBJ1-1, with a tentative D call TRBD1 (6 bases). The V gene lost 2 bases and the J gene lost 8 bases, with 6 bases spanning the gap. Germline V CDR1 and CDR2: MGHDK, SYGVNS. The CDR3 consists of 11 residues. The CDR3 region is CASSETGEAFF. DNA of the CDR3: TGTGCCAGCAGTGAAACAGGGGAAGCTTTCTTT.

This chain links TRBV28 with TRBJ2-7; 8 nucleotides match TRBD1. There are 13 residues in the CDR3. J gave up 3 bases and V 6 bases, and 4 bases lay outside the gene matches. Germline CDR1 MDHEN, CDR2 SYDVKM. DNA of the CDR3: TGTGCCAGCAGCCCTGGACAGGGCTACGAGCAGTACTTC. Translated: CASSPGQGYEQYF.

This clone was found once. The chain couples TRBV9 to TRBJ2-7; the D gene is possibly TRBD1 (5 bases). The CDR3 loop spans 15 amino acids. The germline V gene encodes CDR1 SGDLS and CDR2 YYNGEE. The V end was cut by 0 bases, the J end by 0 bases, with 10 bases between. The CDR3 coding sequence is TGTGCCAGCAGCGTAGGAGGCAGGGTCTCCTACGAGCAGTACTTC. As protein: CASSVGGRVSYEQYF.

The chain links TRBV2 to TRBJ2-7; TRBD2 might be the D (5 bases). V gave up 8 bases and J gave up 3 bases, with 8 bases separating them. The germline gives CDR1 SNHLY, CDR2 FYNNEI. The CDR3 consists of 11 residues. In nucleotides, the CDR3 is TGTGCCAGCGGACGGGGCTACGAGCAGTACTTC. It specifies CASGRGYEQYF. The full variable domain, with the rest looked up from reference TRBV2 and TRBJ2-7, is EPEVTQTPSHQVTQMGQEVILRCVPISNHLYFYWYRQILGQKVEFLVSFYNNEISEKSEIFDDQFSVERPDGSNFTLKIRSTKLEDSAMYFCASGRGYEQYFGPGTRLTVT.

In DNA, the CDR3 is TGCAGCGTTGCCGAACCCAGGGGGCATCGGGAAAAACTGTTTTTT. Its protein product is CSVAEPRGHREKLFF. V and J are TRBV29-1 and TRBJ1-4; 8 bases agree with TRBD1. This CDR3 spans 15 amino acids. After removal of 4 bases from V and 8 bases from J, the junction contained 12 bases not matched to a gene. The germline V gene has CDR1 SQVTM and CDR2 ANQGSEA.

J is TRBJ2-3 and V is TRBV7-9, with TRBD2 matching over 9 bases. The CDR3 extends over 14 amino acids. Per the germline V gene, CDR1 is SEHNR and CDR2 is FQNEAQ (reference sequence). The junction had 2 bases not matched to a gene; V was cut back by 4 bases and J by 3 bases. Written as DNA, the CDR3 is TGTGCCAGCAGCTCCAGCGGGGGGACAGATACGCAGTATTTT. It codes for CASSSSGGTDTQYF.

The rearrangement joins TRBV9 to TRBJ2-3; D perhaps matches TRBD2 (5 bases). The CDR3 has 16 amino acids. Germline V gene data show CDR1 as SGDLS and CDR2 as YYNGEE. Trimming removed 6 bases from V and 0 bases from J, with 17 bases in between. The CDR3 is CASTPSLGGSTDTQYF. The CDR3 DNA sequence: TGTGCCAGCACCCCCTCTTTGGGCGGGAGCACAGATACGCAGTATTTT.